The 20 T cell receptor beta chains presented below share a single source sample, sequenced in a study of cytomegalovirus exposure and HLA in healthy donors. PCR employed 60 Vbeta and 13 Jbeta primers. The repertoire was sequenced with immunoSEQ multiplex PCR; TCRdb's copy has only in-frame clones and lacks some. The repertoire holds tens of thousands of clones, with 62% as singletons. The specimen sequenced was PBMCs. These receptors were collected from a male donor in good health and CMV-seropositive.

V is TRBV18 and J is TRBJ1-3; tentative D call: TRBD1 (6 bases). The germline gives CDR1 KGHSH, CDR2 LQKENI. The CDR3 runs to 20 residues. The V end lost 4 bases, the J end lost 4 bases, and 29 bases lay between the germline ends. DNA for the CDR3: TGTGCCAGCTCACTAAAACAGGTCTCGTCTCCCGGGACATTGGGAAACACCATATATTTT. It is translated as CASSLKQVSSPGTLGNTIYF.

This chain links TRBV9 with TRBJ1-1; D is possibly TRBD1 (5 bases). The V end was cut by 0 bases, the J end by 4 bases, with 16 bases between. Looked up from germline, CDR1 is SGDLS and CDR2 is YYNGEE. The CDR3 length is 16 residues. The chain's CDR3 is CASSVEDIGSPTEAFF. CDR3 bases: TGTGCCAGCAGCGTAGAGGACATCGGCTCCCCCACTGAAGCTTTCTTT.

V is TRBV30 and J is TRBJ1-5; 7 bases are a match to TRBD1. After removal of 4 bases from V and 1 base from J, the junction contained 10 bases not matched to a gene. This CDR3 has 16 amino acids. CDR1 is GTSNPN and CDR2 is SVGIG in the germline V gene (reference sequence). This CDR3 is CAWKNPGTASNQPQHF. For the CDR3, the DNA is TGTGCCTGGAAAAATCCCGGGACAGCGAGCAATCAGCCCCAGCATTTT.

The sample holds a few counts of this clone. CDR3 sequence reads: CASSSLDRGGTEAFF. DNA of the CDR3: TGTGCCAGTAGTTCCCTCGACAGGGGGGGCACTGAAGCTTTCTTT. This rearrangement joins TRBV19 to TRBJ1-1, with 9 bases matching TRBD1. CDR3 length equals 15 residues. CDR1 and CDR2 (germline): LNHDA, SQIVND (reference sequence). V trimming: 5 bases; J trimming: 4 bases; junction bases outside the gene matches: 8.

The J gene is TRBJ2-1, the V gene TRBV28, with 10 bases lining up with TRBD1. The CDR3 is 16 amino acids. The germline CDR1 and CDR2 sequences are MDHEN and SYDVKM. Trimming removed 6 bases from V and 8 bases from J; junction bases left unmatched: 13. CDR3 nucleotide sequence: TGTGCCAGCAGCACTTATAAAGGGACAGGGGCAGATGAGCAGTTCTTC. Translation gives CASSTYKGTGADEQFF. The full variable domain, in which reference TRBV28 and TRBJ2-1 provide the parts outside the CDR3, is DVKVTQSSRYLVKRTGEKVFLECVQDMDHENMFWYRQDPGLGLRLIYFSYDVKMKEKGDIPEGYSVSREKKERFSLILESASTNQTSMYLCASSTYKGTGADEQFFGPGTRLTVL.

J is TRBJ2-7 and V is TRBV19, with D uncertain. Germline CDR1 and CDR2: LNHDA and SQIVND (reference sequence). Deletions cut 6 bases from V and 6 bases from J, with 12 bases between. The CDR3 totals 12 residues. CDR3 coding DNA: TGTGCCAGTAGAAGTTTATCTAGCGAGCAGTACTTC. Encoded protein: CASRSLSSEQYF.

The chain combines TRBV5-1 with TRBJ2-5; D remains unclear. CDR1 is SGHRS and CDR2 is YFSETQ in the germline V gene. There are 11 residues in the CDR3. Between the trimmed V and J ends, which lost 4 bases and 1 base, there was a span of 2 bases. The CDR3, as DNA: TGCGCCAGCAGCCTCCAAGAGACCCAGTACTTC. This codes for CASSLQETQYF.

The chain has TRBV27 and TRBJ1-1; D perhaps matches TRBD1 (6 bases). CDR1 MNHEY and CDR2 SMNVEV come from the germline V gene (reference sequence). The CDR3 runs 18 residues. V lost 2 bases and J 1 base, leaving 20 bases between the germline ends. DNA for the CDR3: TGTGCCAGCAGTTTAGGCCCTTACAGGGCGGAAGGGAACACTGAAGCTTTCTTT. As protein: CASSLGPYRAEGNTEAFF.

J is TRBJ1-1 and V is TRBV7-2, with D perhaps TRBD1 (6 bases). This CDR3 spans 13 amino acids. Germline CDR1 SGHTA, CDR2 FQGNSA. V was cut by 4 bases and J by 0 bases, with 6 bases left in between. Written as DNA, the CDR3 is TGTGCCAGCAGCTACAGGGTGAACACTGAAGCTTTCTTT. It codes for CASSYRVNTEAFF.

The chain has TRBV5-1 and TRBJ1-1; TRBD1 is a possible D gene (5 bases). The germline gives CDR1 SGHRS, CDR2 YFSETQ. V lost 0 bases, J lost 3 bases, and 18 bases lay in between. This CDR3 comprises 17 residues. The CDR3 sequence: CASSLGGSWDGDTEAFF. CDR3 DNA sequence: TGCGCCAGCAGCTTGGGGGGCTCCTGGGATGGGGACACTGAAGCTTTCTTT.

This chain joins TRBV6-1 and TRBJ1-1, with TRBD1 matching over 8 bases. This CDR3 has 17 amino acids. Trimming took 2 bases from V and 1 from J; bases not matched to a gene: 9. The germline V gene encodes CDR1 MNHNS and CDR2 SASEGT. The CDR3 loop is CASSEYPQGEANTEAFF. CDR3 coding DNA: TGTGCCAGCAGTGAATACCCACAGGGGGAAGCGAACACTGAAGCTTTCTTT.

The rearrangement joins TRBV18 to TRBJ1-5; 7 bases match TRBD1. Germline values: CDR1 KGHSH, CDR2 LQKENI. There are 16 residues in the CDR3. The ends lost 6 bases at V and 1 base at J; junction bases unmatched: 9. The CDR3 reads CASSGSTGQSNQPQHF. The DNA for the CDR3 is TGTGCCAGCTCGGGATCGACAGGGCAGAGCAATCAGCCCCAGCATTTT.

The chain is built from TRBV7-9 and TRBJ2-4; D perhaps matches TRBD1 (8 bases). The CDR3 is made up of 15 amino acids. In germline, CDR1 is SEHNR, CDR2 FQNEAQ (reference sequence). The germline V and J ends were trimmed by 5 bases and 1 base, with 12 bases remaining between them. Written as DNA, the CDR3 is TGTGCCAGCAGCCTACAGGGGGGGGCCAAAAACATTCAGTACTTC. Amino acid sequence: CASSLQGGAKNIQYF.

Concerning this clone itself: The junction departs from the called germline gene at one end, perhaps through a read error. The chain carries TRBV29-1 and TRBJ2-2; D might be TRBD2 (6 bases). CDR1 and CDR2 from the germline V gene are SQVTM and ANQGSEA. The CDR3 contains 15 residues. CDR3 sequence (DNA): TGCAGCGTTACCATCAGCGGGCCGAACACCAGGGAGCTGTTTTTT. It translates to CSVTISGPNTRELFF.

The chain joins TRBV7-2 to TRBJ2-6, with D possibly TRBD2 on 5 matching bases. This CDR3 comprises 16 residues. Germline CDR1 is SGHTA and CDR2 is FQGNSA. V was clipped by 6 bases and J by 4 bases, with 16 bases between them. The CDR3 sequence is CASSSRPGGGANVLTF. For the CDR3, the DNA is TGTGCCAGCAGTTCTAGGCCCGGAGGAGGGGCCAACGTCCTGACTTTC.

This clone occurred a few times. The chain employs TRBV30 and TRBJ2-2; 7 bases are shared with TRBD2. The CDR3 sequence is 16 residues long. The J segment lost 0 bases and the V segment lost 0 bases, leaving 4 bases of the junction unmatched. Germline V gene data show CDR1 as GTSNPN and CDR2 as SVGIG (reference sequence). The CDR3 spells CAWSVRLATNTGELFF. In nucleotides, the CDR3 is TGTGCCTGGAGTGTAAGACTAGCCACGAACACCGGGGAGCTGTTTTTT.

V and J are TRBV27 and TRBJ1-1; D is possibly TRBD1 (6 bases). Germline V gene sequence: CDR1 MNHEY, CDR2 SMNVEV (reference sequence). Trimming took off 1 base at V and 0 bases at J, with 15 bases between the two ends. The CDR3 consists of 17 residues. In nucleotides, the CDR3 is TGTGCCAGCAGTTTATTTCCCCCGACAGGTATGAACACTGAAGCTTTCTTT. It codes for CASSLFPPTGMNTEAFF.

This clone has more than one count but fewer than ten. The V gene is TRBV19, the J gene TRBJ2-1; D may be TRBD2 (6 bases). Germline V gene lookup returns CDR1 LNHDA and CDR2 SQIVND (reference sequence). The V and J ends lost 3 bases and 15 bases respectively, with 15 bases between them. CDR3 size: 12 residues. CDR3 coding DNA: TGTGCCAGTAGTATGGGGACTGAAGTTATGTTCTTC. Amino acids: CASSMGTEVMFF.

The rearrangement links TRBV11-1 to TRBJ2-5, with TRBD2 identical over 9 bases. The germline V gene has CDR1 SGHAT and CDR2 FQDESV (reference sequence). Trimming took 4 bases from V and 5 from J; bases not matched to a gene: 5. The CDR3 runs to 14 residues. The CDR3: CASSSTSGRETQYF. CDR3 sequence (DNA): TGTGCCAGCAGCTCTACTAGCGGGCGGGAGACCCAGTACTTC.

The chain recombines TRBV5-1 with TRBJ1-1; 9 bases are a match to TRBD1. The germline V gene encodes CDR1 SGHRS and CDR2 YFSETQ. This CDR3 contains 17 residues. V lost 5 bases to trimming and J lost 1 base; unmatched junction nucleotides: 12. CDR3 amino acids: CASRPDRGAVGNTEAFF. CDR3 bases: TGCGCCAGCAGGCCTGACAGGGGGGCCGTAGGGAACACTGAAGCTTTCTTT.